The 18 T cell receptor beta chains given below trace back to one sample, sequenced in a study of spatial heterogeneity in lung cancer. This sample's time point: sample taken at primary tumor resection. In each case, whole RNA from tumor, nontumor lung or frozen PBMC was sequenced unsorted. Each CDR3 protein is one row after TCRdb ran MiXCR on the 5' RACE reads. The sample shows some 11,000 distinct CDR3 sequences, 8.5% to 9.5% of them seen only once. Sequenced here: PBMCs, sampled at surgery. The receptors derive from a male donor with early-stage non-small cell lung cancer.

This clonotype was seen many times. This chain uses TRBV27 with TRBJ2-7; D may match TRBD1 or TRBD2 (5 bases each). Per germline, CDR1 MNHEY and CDR2 SMNVEV (reference sequence). This CDR3 is 14 amino acids long. The V and J ends lost 4 bases and 5 bases respectively, with 15 bases between them. CDR3: CASSSVRRGNEQYF. In DNA, the CDR3 is TGTGCCAGCAGTTCCGTCCGACGGGGCAACGAGCAGTACTTC.

The sample holds many counts of this clonotype. This rearrangement joins TRBV20-1 to TRBJ2-1; 11 bases fit TRBD2. Germline CDR1 is DFQATT and CDR2 is SNEGSKA (reference sequence). CDR3 length equals 13 residues. V was clipped by 8 bases and J by 3 bases; unmatched bases: 3. The CDR3 loop reads CSSTSGVYNEQFF. The CDR3 DNA is TGCAGTTCGACTAGCGGGGTCTACAATGAGCAGTTCTTC.

This clonotype was counted ten times or more. The V call is TRBV7-9, the J call TRBJ2-1; D remains unclear. CDR3 size: 13 residues. Trimming removed 4 bases at V and 10 bases at J, with 14 bases between. Per the germline V gene, CDR1 is SEHNR and CDR2 is FQNEAQ (reference sequence). CDR3 loop: CASSSLGHVEQFF. The CDR3 DNA reads TGTGCCAGCAGCTCCCTGGGTCATGTCGAGCAGTTCTTC.

This clonotype was seen at least ten times. The chain uses TRBV6-5 and TRBJ2-5; 9 nucleotides align to TRBD1. Trimming cost V 0 bases and J 4 bases; bases outside gene matches: 6. Germline CDR1 MNHEY, CDR2 SVGAGI. The CDR3 is made up of 16 amino acids. CDR3 DNA: TGTGCCAGCAGTTACTCGGGACAGGGATTCGCAGAGACCCAGTACTTC. Protein: CASSYSGQGFAETQYF.

The table lists this clonotype with many counts. The chain couples TRBV7-2 to TRBJ2-7; tentatively, D is TRBD2 (6 bases). Germline CDR1 is SGHTA and CDR2 is FQGNSA. This CDR3 contains 15 residues. Trimming stripped 3 bases from V and 1 base from J, with 13 bases between. CDR3 residues: CASSFRSGGSYEQYF. The CDR3 nucleotides are TGTGCCAGCAGCTTCCGGTCCGGGGGATCCTACGAGCAGTACTTC.

The CDR3 nucleotides read TGTGCCAGCAGCCAATGGGATGTGTCCAACGTCCTGACTTTC. This sequence encodes CASSQWDVSNVLTF. V gene TRBV3-1 combines with J gene TRBJ2-6; D gene unclear. CDR3 length: 14 residues. The V and J ends lost 2 bases and 8 bases respectively, with 10 bases between them. The germline CDR1 and CDR2 sequences are LGHDT and YNNKEL (reference sequence). Looking up the rest from reference TRBV3-1 and TRBJ2-6 gives the full variable domain: DTAVSQTPKYLVTQMGNDKSIKCEQNLGHDTMYWYKQDSKKFLKIMFSYNNKELIINETVPNRFSPKSPDKAHLNLHINSLELGDSAVYFCASSQWDVSNVLTFGAGSRLTVL.

In this sample, this clonotype turned up many times. The J gene is TRBJ2-5, the V gene TRBV23-1; tentative D call: TRBD1 (6 bases). TRBV23-1 is noted as an ORF with a role that remains uncertain. V lost 4 bases, J lost 3 bases, and 12 bases lay in between. The CDR3 is 14 amino acids. This chain's CDR3 is CASSRRQDEETQYF. CDR3 coding DNA: TGCGCCAGCAGTCGTCGACAGGACGAAGAGACCCAGTACTTC.

This clonotype is judged medium-sized (0.01 to 0.1%). The V call is TRBV3-1, the J call TRBJ1-5, with TRBD1 matching 12 bases. CDR3 length: 17 amino acids. CDR1 LGHDT and CDR2 YNNKEL come from the germline V gene (reference sequence). J was trimmed by 2 bases and V by 3 bases; bases with no gene match: 5. Written as DNA, the CDR3 is TGTGCCAGCAGCCAGGGGACAGGGGGCGGTGGCAATCAGCCCCAGCATTTT. Protein: CASSQGTGGGGNQPQHF.

The table lists this clonotype with many counts. This CDR3 is CASSQDRPAGGRLAKNIQYF. CDR3 sequence (DNA): TGTGCCAGCAGCCAAGATAGACCAGCGGGGGGCCGACTAGCCAAAAACATTCAGTACTTC. The chain employs TRBV3-1 and TRBJ2-4; the match to TRBD2 covers 9 bases. V lost 0 bases, J lost 0 bases, and 12 bases stayed unmatched. This CDR3 has 20 residues. Per the germline V gene, CDR1 is LGHDT and CDR2 is YNNKEL (reference sequence). The variable domain in full, with the rest retrieved from reference TRBV3-1 and TRBJ2-4, is DTAVSQTPKYLVTQMGNDKSIKCEQNLGHDTMYWYKQDSKKFLKIMFSYNNKELIINETVPNRFSPKSPDKAHLNLHINSLELGDSAVYFCASSQDRPAGGRLAKNIQYFGAGTRLSVL.

This clonotype occurred many times. The chain couples TRBV5-1 to TRBJ2-5, with 8 bases identical to TRBD1. CDR1 is SGHRS, CDR2 YFSETQ, per germline. The CDR3 spans 14 residues. The V gene end was trimmed by 1 base and the J gene end by 4 bases; junction bases not matched to a gene: 3. CDR3 in DNA: TGCGCCAGCAGCTTGTCCGGACAGGGAGAGACCCAGTACTTC. Amino acid sequence: CASSLSGQGETQYF.

This clonotype turned up a few times. CDR3 sequence: CASSQRTGWGEETQYF. The DNA of the CDR3 is TGTGCCAGCAGCCAACGGACAGGTTGGGGGGAGGAGACCCAGTACTTC. The chain is built from TRBV7-9 and TRBJ2-5, with TRBD1 as a possible D gene (7 bases). This CDR3 is 16 amino acids long. Trimming removed 5 bases from V and 5 bases from J, with 21 bases in between. Germline V gene data show CDR1 as SEHNR and CDR2 as FQNEAQ (reference sequence). The full variable domain, completed using reference TRBV7-9 and TRBJ2-5, is DTGVSQNPRHKITKRGQNVTFRCDPISEHNRLYWYRQTLGQGPEFLTYFQNEAQLEKSRLLSDRFSAERPKGSFSTLEIQRTEQGDSAMYLCASSQRTGWGEETQYFGPGTRLLVL.

This chain links TRBV14 with TRBJ2-5; TRBD1 might be the D (5 bases). This CDR3 has 13 amino acids. Trimming removed 3 bases at V and 3 bases at J, with 8 bases between. Germline assignment: CDR1 SGHDN and CDR2 FVKESK. The CDR3 loop reads CASSQETEETQYF. CDR3 nucleotide sequence: TGTGCCAGCAGCCAGGAGACAGAAGAGACCCAGTACTTC.

This clonotype was seen at least ten times. This sequence joins TRBV5-1 and TRBJ2-6, with D possibly TRBD1 on 5 matching bases. From germline, CDR1 is SGHRS and CDR2 YFSETQ. With 6 bases removed from V and 2 bases from J, the gap between germline ends came to 15 bases. This CDR3 spans 16 amino acids. This CDR3 is CASTRQGSAGANVLTF. DNA of the CDR3: TGCGCCAGCACCCGGCAGGGTTCTGCTGGGGCCAACGTCCTGACTTTC.

This clonotype has ten or more counts. This chain connects TRBV4-3 to TRBJ1-5, with 7 bases identical to TRBD1. J was trimmed by 6 bases and V by 1 base; bases with no gene match: 3. In germline, CDR1 is LGHNA, CDR2 YSLEER. The CDR3 has 14 amino acids. The CDR3 DNA is TGCGCCAGCAGCCAAGCTACAGGGGTTCAGCCCCAGCATTTT. Amino acids: CASSQATGVQPQHF.

This clonotype is medium-sized within its sample. The V and J genes are TRBV7-3 and TRBJ2-7, with D unclear. Germline V gene data show CDR1 as SGHTA and CDR2 as FQGTGA. V lost 5 bases, J lost 1 base, and 9 bases lay in between. The CDR3 contains 13 residues. CDR3 in DNA: TGTGCCAGCAGCCCAATCGGGTCCTACGAGCAGTACTTC. Translation gives CASSPIGSYEQYF.

The chain combines TRBV7-3 with TRBJ1-2, with D uncertain. Trimming took 4 bases from V and 8 from J, leaving 11 bases between them. Per germline, CDR1 SGHTA and CDR2 FQGTGA. CDR3 length equals 12 residues. The chain's CDR3 is CASSSPPGGYTF. The CDR3 nucleotides are TGTGCCAGCAGCTCCCCGCCGGGAGGCTACACCTTC.

This clonotype is medium-sized by share. V and J are TRBV28 and TRBJ1-1; perhaps TRBD1 as D (6 bases). Trimming pared 7 bases from V and 5 bases from J, leaving 23 bases between. The CDR3 loop spans 16 amino acids. Germline values: CDR1 MDHEN, CDR2 SYDVKM. The CDR3 reads CASIPPTGFGNTEAFF. DNA for the CDR3: TGTGCCAGCATTCCGCCAACAGGGTTTGGAAATACTGAAGCTTTCTTT.

Judged by abundance, this clonotype is medium-sized. The chain links TRBV5-1 to TRBJ2-3; 9 bases are a match to TRBD1. In germline, CDR1 is SGHRS, CDR2 YFSETQ. V gave up 2 bases and J gave up 2 bases; unmatched junction bases: 6. The CDR3 runs 16 residues. The CDR3 loop reads CASSFHDRGATDTQYF. CDR3 DNA: TGCGCCAGCAGCTTTCATGACAGGGGGGCCACAGATACGCAGTATTTT. Drawing the rest from reference TRBV5-1 and TRBJ2-3, the complete variable domain is KAGVTQTPRYLIKTRGQQVTLSCSPISGHRSVSWYQQTPGQGLQFLFEYFSETQRNKGNFPGRFSGRQFSNSRSEMNVSTLELGDSALYLCASSFHDRGATDTQYFGPGTRLTVL.